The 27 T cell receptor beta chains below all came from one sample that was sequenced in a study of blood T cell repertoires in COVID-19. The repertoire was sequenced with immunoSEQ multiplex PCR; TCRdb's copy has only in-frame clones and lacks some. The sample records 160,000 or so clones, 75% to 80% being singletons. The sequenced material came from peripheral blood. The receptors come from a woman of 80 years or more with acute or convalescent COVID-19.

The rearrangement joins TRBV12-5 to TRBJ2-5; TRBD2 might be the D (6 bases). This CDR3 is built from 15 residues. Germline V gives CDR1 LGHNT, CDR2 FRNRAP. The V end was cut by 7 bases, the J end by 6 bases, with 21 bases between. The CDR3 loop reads CASAGGLLNRQTQYF. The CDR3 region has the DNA TGTGCTAGTGCTGGGGGACTCCTTAATCGACAGACCCAGTACTTC.

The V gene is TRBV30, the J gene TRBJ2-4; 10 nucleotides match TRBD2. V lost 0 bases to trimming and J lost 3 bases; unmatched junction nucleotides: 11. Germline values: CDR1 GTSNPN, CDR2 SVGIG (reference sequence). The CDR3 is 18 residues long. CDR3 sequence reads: CAWSVMSGRASGKNIQYF. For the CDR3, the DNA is TGTGCCTGGAGTGTAATGAGCGGGAGGGCCAGCGGCAAAAACATTCAGTACTTC.

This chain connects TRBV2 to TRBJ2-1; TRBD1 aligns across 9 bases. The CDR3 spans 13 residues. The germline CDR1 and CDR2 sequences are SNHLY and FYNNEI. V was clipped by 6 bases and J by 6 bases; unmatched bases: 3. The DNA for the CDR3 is TGTGCCAGCAGCCCGGACAGGGGCAATGAGCAGTTCTTC. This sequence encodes CASSPDRGNEQFF.

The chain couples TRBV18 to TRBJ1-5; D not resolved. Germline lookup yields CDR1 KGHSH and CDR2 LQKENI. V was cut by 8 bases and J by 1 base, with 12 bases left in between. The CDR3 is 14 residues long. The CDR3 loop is CASAATGSNQPQHF. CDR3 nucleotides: TGTGCCAGCGCTGCTACGGGGAGCAATCAGCCCCAGCATTTT.

The CDR3 coding sequence is TGTGCCAGCAGCCCCGGGACTAGCCAGCAGTACTTC. Protein sequence: CASSPGTSQQYF. The chain employs TRBV7-9 and TRBJ2-7, with TRBD2 matching over 9 bases. This CDR3 contains 12 residues. V lost 5 bases to trimming and J lost 8 bases; unmatched junction nucleotides: 4. CDR1 is SEHNR, CDR2 FQNEAQ, per germline (reference sequence).

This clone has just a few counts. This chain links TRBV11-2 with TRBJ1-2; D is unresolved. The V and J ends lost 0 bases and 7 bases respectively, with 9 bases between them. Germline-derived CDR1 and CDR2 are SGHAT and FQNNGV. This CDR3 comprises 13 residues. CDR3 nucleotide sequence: TGTGCCAGCAGCTTAGACGGGGAGTCTGGCTACACCTTC. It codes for CASSLDGESGYTF.

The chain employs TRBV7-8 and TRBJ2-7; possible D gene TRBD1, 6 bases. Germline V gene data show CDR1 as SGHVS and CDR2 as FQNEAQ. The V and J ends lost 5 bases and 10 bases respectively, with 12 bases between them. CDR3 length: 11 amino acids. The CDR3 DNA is TGTGCCAGCAGCCTCACAGGGTACCAGTACTTC. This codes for CASSLTGYQYF. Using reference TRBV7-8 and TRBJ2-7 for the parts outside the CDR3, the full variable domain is GAGVSQSPRYKVAKRGQDVALRCDPISGHVSLFWYQQALGQGPEFLTYFQNEAQLDKSGLPSDRFFAERPEGSVSTLKIQRTQQEDSAVYLCASSLTGYQYFGPGTRLTVT.

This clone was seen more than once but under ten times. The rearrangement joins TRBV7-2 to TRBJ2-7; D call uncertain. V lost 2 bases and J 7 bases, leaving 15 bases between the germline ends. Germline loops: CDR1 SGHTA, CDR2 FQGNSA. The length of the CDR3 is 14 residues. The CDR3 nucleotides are TGTGCCAGCAGCTTACCTCCCGGGTTGCGGGAGCAGTACTTC. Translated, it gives CASSLPPGLREQYF.

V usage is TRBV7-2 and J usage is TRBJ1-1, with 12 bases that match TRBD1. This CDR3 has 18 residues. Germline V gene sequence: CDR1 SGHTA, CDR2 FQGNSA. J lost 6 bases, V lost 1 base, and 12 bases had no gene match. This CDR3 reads CASSLVSGTGGRIAEAFF. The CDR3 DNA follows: TGTGCCAGCAGCTTAGTAAGTGGGACAGGGGGCCGTATAGCTGAAGCTTTCTTT.

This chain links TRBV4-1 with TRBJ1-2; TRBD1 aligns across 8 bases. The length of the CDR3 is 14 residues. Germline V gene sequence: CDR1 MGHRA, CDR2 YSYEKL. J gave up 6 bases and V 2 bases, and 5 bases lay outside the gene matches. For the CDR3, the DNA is TGCGCCAGCAGCCAAAGCAGGGGGCAGGATGGCTACACCTTC. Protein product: CASSQSRGQDGYTF.

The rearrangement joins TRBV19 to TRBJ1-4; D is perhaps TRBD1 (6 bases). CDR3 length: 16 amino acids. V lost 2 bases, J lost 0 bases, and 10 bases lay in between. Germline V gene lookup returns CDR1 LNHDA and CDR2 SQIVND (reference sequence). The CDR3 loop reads CASSIRGGPTNEKLFF. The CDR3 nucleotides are TGTGCCAGTAGTATACGAGGGGGTCCAACTAATGAAAAACTGTTTTTT.

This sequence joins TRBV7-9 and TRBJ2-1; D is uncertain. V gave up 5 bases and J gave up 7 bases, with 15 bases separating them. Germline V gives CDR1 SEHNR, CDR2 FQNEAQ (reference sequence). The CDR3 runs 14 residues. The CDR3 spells CASSISTQKNEQFF. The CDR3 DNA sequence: TGTGCCAGCAGCATATCGACACAGAAAAATGAGCAGTTCTTC.

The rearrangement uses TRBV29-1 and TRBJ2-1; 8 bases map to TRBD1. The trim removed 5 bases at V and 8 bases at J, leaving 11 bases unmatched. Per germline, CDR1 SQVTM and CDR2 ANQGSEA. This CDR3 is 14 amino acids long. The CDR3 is CSVIIATGGHEQFF. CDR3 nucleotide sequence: TGCAGCGTTATAATAGCCACAGGGGGACATGAGCAGTTCTTC.

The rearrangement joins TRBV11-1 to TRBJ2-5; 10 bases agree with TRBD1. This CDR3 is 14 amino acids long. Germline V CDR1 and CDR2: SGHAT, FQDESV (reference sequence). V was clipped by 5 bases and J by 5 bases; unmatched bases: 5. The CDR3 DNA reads TGTGCCAGCAGCCGTGACAGGGGGCCGGAGACCCAGTACTTC. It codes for CASSRDRGPETQYF.

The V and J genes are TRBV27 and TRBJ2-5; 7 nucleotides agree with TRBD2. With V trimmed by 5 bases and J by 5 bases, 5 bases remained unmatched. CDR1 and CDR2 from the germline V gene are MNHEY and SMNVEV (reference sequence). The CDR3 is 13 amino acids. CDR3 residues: CASSRQGGETQYF. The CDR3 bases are TGTGCCAGCAGTCGTCAGGGAGGGGAGACCCAGTACTTC.

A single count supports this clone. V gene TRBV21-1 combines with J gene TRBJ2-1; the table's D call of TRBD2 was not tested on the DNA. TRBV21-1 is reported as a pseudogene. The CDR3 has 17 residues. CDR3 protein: CASTPRGRREGRHEQFF. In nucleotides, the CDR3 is TGTGCCAGCACCCCCCGGGGCCGGCGGGAGGGCCGGCATGAGCAGTTCTTC.

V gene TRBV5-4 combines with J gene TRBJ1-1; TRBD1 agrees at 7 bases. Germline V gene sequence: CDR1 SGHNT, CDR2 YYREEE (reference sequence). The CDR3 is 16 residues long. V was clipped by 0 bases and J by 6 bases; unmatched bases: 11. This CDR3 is CASSLVGRGLGAEAFF. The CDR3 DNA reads TGTGCCAGCAGCTTGGTCGGCAGGGGGTTGGGTGCTGAAGCTTTCTTT.

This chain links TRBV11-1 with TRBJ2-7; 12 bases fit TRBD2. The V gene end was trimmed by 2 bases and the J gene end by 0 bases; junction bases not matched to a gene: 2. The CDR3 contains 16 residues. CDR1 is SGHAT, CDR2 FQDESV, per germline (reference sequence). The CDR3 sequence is CASSLLTSGSSYEQYF. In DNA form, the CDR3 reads TGTGCCAGCAGCTTACTGACTAGCGGGAGCTCCTACGAGCAGTACTTC.

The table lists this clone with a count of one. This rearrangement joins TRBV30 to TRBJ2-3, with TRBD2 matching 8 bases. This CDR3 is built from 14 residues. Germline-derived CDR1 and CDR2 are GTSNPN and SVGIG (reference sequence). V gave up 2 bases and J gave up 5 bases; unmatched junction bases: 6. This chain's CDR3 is CAWSRAGGGDTQYF. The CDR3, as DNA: TGTGCCTGGAGTAGGGCGGGAGGAGGAGATACGCAGTATTTT.

In DNA, the CDR3 is TGTGCCTGGAGTTCGAAGCGGGCCTCCTACAATGAGCAGTTCTTC. It translates to CAWSSKRASYNEQFF. The gene calls are TRBV30 and TRBJ2-1, with D tentatively TRBD2 (6 bases). Germline values: CDR1 GTSNPN, CDR2 SVGIG (reference sequence). This CDR3 is 15 amino acids long. Trimming cost V 2 bases and J 0 bases, with 11 bases left between them.

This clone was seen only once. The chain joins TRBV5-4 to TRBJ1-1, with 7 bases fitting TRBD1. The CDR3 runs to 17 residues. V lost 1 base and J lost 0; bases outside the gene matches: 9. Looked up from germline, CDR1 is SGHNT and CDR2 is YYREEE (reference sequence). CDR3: CASSLPLGQQMNTEAFF. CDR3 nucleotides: TGTGCCAGCAGCTTGCCACTGGGACAGCAAATGAACACTGAAGCTTTCTTT.

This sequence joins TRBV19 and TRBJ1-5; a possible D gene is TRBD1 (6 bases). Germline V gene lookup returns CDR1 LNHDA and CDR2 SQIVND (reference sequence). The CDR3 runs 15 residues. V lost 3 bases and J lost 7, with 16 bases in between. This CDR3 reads CASSMGQILRQPQHF. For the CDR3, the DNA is TGTGCCAGTAGTATGGGACAAATATTGAGGCAGCCCCAGCATTTT.

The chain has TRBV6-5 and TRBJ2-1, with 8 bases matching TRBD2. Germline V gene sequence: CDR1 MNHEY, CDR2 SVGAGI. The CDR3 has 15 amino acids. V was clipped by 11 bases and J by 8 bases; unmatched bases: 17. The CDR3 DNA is TGTGCCGGCGGGCGGGCGGGGGGTAAACGCGATGAGCAGTTCTTC. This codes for CAGGRAGGKRDEQFF.

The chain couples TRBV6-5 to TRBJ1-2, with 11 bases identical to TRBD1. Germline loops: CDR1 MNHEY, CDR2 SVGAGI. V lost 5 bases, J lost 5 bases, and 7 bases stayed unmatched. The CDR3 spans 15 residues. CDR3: CASSTPGTGGYGYTF. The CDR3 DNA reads TGTGCCAGCAGTACTCCCGGGACAGGGGGGTATGGCTACACCTTC.

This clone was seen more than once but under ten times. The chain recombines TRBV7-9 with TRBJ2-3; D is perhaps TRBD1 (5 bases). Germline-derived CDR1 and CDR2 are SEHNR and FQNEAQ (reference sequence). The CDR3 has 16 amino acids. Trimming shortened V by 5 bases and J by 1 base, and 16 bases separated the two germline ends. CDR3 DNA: TGTGCCAGCAGCCCCCCCTTGGGCAGGGGCACAGATACGCAGTATTTT. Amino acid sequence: CASSPPLGRGTDTQYF.

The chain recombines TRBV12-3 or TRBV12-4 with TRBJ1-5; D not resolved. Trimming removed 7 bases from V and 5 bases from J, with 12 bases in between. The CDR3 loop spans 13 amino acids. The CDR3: CASKQEVDQPQHF. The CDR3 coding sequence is TGTGCCAGCAAACAAGAAGTGGATCAGCCCCAGCATTTT.

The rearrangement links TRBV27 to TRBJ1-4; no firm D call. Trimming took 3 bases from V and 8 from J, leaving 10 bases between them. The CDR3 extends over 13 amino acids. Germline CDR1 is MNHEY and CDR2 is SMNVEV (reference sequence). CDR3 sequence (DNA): TGTGCCAGCAGTTTCCAGGCGGGGGAAAAACTGTTTTTT. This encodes CASSFQAGEKLFF.